This is a list of T cell receptor beta chains from one sample in a study of CD8 T cells in ankylosing spondylitis. TCRdb reanalysed the 5' RACE reads using MiXCR and keeps one entry per CDR3 protein. The sample lists about 540,000 distinct CDR3 sequences; roughly 13% were seen once. Sequences were obtained from blood, either unsorted or a sorted T cell fraction (not recorded which). These receptors all come from a male donor with ankylosing spondylitis. CDR3s include the opening cysteine and the closing phenylalanine or tryptophan. D genes are given only for firm matches. Not all rows give a size; the values are once, few, many and, for expanded clones, a class.

D gene: TRBD2; CDR3 length: 14; clone size: few; J gene: TRBJ2-1; V gene: TRBV30; CDR3 DNA: TGTGCCTGGAGTTGGGGCGGGAGTCCCGATGAGCAGTTCTTC; CDR3 protein: CAWSWGGSPDEQFF
D gene: TRBD1; CDR3 length: 15; clone size: -; J gene: TRBJ1-4; V gene: TRBV7-2; CDR3 DNA: TGTGCCAGCAGCTCCATGGGACAGGGGGTTGAAAAACTGTTTTTT; CDR3 protein: CASSSMGQGVEKLFF
D gene: -; CDR3 length: 13; clone size: few; J gene: TRBJ1-1; V gene: TRBV6-2/TRBV6-3; CDR3 DNA: TGTGCCAGCAGTTGGGGGGCTGTCACTGAAGCTTTCTTT; CDR3 protein: CASSWGAVTEAFF
D gene: TRBD1; CDR3 length: 15; clone size: -; J gene: TRBJ2-1; V gene: TRBV5-4; CDR3 DNA: TGTGCCAGCAGCCCACGGACAGGGGGCATGAATGAGCAGTTCTTC; CDR3 protein: CASSPRTGGMNEQFF
D gene: -; CDR3 length: 14; clone size: -; J gene: TRBJ1-1; V gene: TRBV30; CDR3 DNA: TGTGCCTGGAGTGTCCTCCGGGGACGCACTGAAGCTTTCTTT; CDR3 protein: CAWSVLRGRTEAFF
D gene: -; CDR3 length: 15; clone size: once; J gene: TRBJ2-1; V gene: TRBV7-2; CDR3 DNA: TGTGCCAGCAGGTCTAGGGGACAATACGGGAATGAGCAGTTCTTC; CDR3 protein: CASRSRGQYGNEQFF
D gene: -; CDR3 length: 15; clone size: many; J gene: TRBJ1-4; V gene: TRBV4-2; CDR3 DNA: TGTGCCAGCAGCCGCCAAGGACAGTTTAATGAAAAACTGTTTTTT; CDR3 protein: CASSRQGQFNEKLFF
D gene: TRBD2; CDR3 length: 14; clone size: few; J gene: TRBJ2-7; V gene: TRBV27; CDR3 DNA: TGTGCCAGCAGTTTCGGACTAGCGGTTTACGAGCAGTACTTC; CDR3 protein: CASSFGLAVYEQYF
D gene: TRBD2; CDR3 length: 20; clone size: few; J gene: TRBJ2-2; V gene: TRBV25-1; CDR3 DNA: TGTGCCAGCAGTGTTTCCCCGGGACTAGCGGGAGGGTCGGACACCGGGGAGCTGTTTTTT; CDR3 protein: CASSVSPGLAGGSDTGELFF
D gene: -; CDR3 length: 14; clone size: -; J gene: TRBJ1-1; V gene: TRBV7-9; CDR3 DNA: TGTGCCAGCAGCTTAGACCCCCAAATAAGTGCAGCTTTCTTT; CDR3 protein: CASSLDPQISAAFF
D gene: TRBD1; CDR3 length: 16; clone size: few; J gene: TRBJ2-5; V gene: TRBV5-1; CDR3 DNA: TGCGCCAGCAGCCAGGGACAGGGGGGGCCTCAAGAGACCCAGTACTTC; CDR3 protein: CASSQGQGGPQETQYF
D gene: -; CDR3 length: 15; clone size: -; J gene: TRBJ2-5; V gene: TRBV5-1; CDR3 DNA: TGCGCCAGCAGCTTGGAGGGCGGACAGCAAGAGACCCAGTACTTC; CDR3 protein: CASSLEGGQQETQYF
D gene: -; CDR3 length: 15; clone size: -; J gene: TRBJ1-1; V gene: TRBV10-3; CDR3 DNA: TGTGCCATCAGTGAGTCACTAACCCTCCCATCTGAAGCTTTCTTT; CDR3 protein: CAISESLTLPSEAFF
D gene: -; CDR3 length: 16; clone size: many; J gene: TRBJ2-1; V gene: TRBV12-3/TRBV12-4; CDR3 DNA: TGTGCCAGCAGTCCCACGACAGGAACCTCCTACAATGAGCAGTTCTTC; CDR3 protein: CASSPTTGTSYNEQFF
D gene: TRBD2; CDR3 length: 15; clone size: -; J gene: TRBJ2-3; V gene: TRBV12-3/TRBV12-4; CDR3 DNA: TGTGCCAGCAGTTCGGCGGGAGGGCCTGCAGATACGCAGTATTTT; CDR3 protein: CASSSAGGPADTQYF
D gene: -; CDR3 length: 16; clone size: -; J gene: TRBJ2-1; V gene: TRBV29-1; CDR3 DNA: TGCAGCGCTGCCAAGGAAGGGGCGGGCTCCTACAATGAGCAGTTCTTC; CDR3 protein: CSAAKEGAGSYNEQFF
D gene: TRBD2; CDR3 length: 15; clone size: few; J gene: TRBJ2-1; V gene: TRBV18; CDR3 DNA: TGTGCCAGCTCAGCGACTAGCCGTCTGGCCCATGAGCAGTTCTTC; CDR3 protein: CASSATSRLAHEQFF
D gene: -; CDR3 length: 15; clone size: -; J gene: TRBJ2-4; V gene: TRBV11-2; CDR3 DNA: TGTGCCAGCAGCTTCCGGAAATTGGCCAAAAACATTCAGTACTTC; CDR3 protein: CASSFRKLAKNIQYF
D gene: -; CDR3 length: 17; clone size: few; J gene: TRBJ1-1; V gene: TRBV3-1; CDR3 DNA: TGTGCCAGCAGCCGACTCTTCACGACAGGTCGGAACACTGAAGCTTTCTTT; CDR3 protein: CASSRLFTTGRNTEAFF
D gene: -; CDR3 length: 16; clone size: -; J gene: TRBJ2-5; V gene: TRBV21-1; CDR3 DNA: TGTGCCAGCAGGGGCCCGGGGAGTACTGGGAAAGAGACCCAGTACTTC; CDR3 protein: CASRGPGSTGKETQYF
D gene: -; CDR3 length: 19; clone size: few; J gene: TRBJ2-6; V gene: TRBV5-1; CDR3 DNA: TGCGCCAGCAGCTCCCCGAGGGCACGCACGAACTCTGGGGCCAACGTCCTGACTTTC; CDR3 protein: CASSSPRARTNSGANVLTF
D gene: TRBD1; CDR3 length: 15; clone size: -; J gene: TRBJ1-1; V gene: TRBV9; CDR3 DNA: TGTGCCAGCAGCTCCCACAGGGGCGTGAACACTGAAGCTTTCTTT; CDR3 protein: CASSSHRGVNTEAFF
D gene: -; CDR3 length: 15; clone size: -; J gene: TRBJ1-5; V gene: TRBV2; CDR3 DNA: TGTGCCAGCAGTGAAGCGGAGAGGGTTTATCAGCCCCAGCATTTT; CDR3 protein: CASSEAERVYQPQHF
D gene: -; CDR3 length: 13; clone size: many; J gene: TRBJ1-3; V gene: TRBV29-1; CDR3 DNA: TGCAGCGTTGAGCGGACCGCGGGAAACACCATATATTTT; CDR3 protein: CSVERTAGNTIYF
D gene: -; CDR3 length: 13; clone size: -; J gene: TRBJ2-3; V gene: TRBV20-1; CDR3 DNA: TGCAGTGGCACGGACAGCCGCACAGATACGCAGTATTTT; CDR3 protein: CSGTDSRTDTQYF
D gene: -; CDR3 length: 18; clone size: few; J gene: TRBJ2-1; V gene: TRBV27; CDR3 DNA: TGTGCCAGCAGTTTATTCCCCACTAGGCCAGAAGCCTACAATGAGCAGTTCTTC; CDR3 protein: CASSLFPTRPEAYNEQFF
D gene: TRBD1; CDR3 length: 15; clone size: -; J gene: TRBJ2-3; V gene: TRBV7-9; CDR3 DNA: TGTGCCAGCAGCTTAGGGGGGACAGGGTCAGATACGCAGTATTTT; CDR3 protein: CASSLGGTGSDTQYF
D gene: TRBD2; CDR3 length: 18; clone size: many; J gene: TRBJ2-2; V gene: TRBV7-2; CDR3 DNA: TGTGCCAGCAGCTTAGTCGCTAGCGGGAGTACGAACACCGGGGAGCTGTTTTTT; CDR3 protein: CASSLVASGSTNTGELFF
D gene: -; CDR3 length: 16; clone size: many; J gene: TRBJ1-2; V gene: TRBV5-1; CDR3 DNA: TGCGCCAGCAGCCGCGAGGCAGGGACAACTAACTATGGCTACACCTTC; CDR3 protein: CASSREAGTTNYGYTF
D gene: TRBD2; CDR3 length: 12; clone size: -; J gene: TRBJ2-5; V gene: TRBV20-1; CDR3 DNA: TGCAGTGCCACGACTAGCTCGGAGACCCAGTACTTC; CDR3 protein: CSATTSSETQYF
D gene: -; CDR3 length: 17; clone size: few; J gene: TRBJ1-5; V gene: TRBV2; CDR3 DNA: TGTGCCAGCGGCATGACGGGGCAGACCTATAGCAATCAGCCCCAGCATTTT; CDR3 protein: CASGMTGQTYSNQPQHF
D gene: -; CDR3 length: 14; clone size: -; J gene: TRBJ1-6; V gene: TRBV20-1; CDR3 DNA: TGCAGTGCTAGACCGGGAACCGATAATTCACCCCTCCACTTT; CDR3 protein: CSARPGTDNSPLHF
D gene: TRBD1; CDR3 length: 14; clone size: -; J gene: TRBJ2-1; V gene: TRBV20-1; CDR3 DNA: TGCAGTGCTAGAGGTGGGGACAGGTACAATGAGCAGTTCTTC; CDR3 protein: CSARGGDRYNEQFF
D gene: -; CDR3 length: 13; clone size: -; J gene: TRBJ2-5; V gene: TRBV5-5; CDR3 DNA: TGTGCCAGCAGCTTTCTAGGTCAAGAGACCCAGTACTTC; CDR3 protein: CASSFLGQETQYF
D gene: TRBD2; CDR3 length: 14; clone size: few; J gene: TRBJ2-3; V gene: TRBV10-3; CDR3 DNA: TGTGCCACTGACGGGACTAGCGGGAGTGATACGCAGTATTTT; CDR3 protein: CATDGTSGSDTQYF
D gene: TRBD1; CDR3 length: 12; clone size: few; J gene: TRBJ2-7; V gene: TRBV19; CDR3 DNA: TGTGCCAGTAGTATCTACAGGGGCGAGCAGTACTTC; CDR3 protein: CASSIYRGEQYF
D gene: TRBD1; CDR3 length: 14; clone size: -; J gene: TRBJ1-1; V gene: TRBV20-1; CDR3 DNA: TGCAGTGCTAGCCTATACAGGGGAAGGACTGAAGCTTTCTTT; CDR3 protein: CSASLYRGRTEAFF
D gene: TRBD1; CDR3 length: 16; clone size: many; J gene: TRBJ2-3; V gene: TRBV7-9; CDR3 DNA: TGTGCCAGCAGCCCTCGGACAGACAGGGTGTCAGATACGCAGTATTTT; CDR3 protein: CASSPRTDRVSDTQYF
D gene: -; CDR3 length: 15; clone size: many; J gene: TRBJ2-1; V gene: TRBV24-1; CDR3 DNA: TGTGCCACCAGTGATGACGTGTTGGGCTACAATGAGCAGTTCTTC; CDR3 protein: CATSDDVLGYNEQFF
D gene: TRBD1; CDR3 length: 15; clone size: -; J gene: TRBJ1-2; V gene: TRBV7-2; CDR3 DNA: TGTGCCAGCAGCTCCCAGGGACAGGGGAACTATGGCTACACCTTC; CDR3 protein: CASSSQGQGNYGYTF